This is a list of T cell receptor beta chains from one sample in a study of blood T cell repertoires in COVID-19. Data came from immunoSEQ multiplex PCR; TCRdb stores just in-frame clones and leaves some out. The sample contains over 250,000 clones, approximately 83% of which appear only once. Sample: peripheral blood. These receptors were obtained from a woman aged 70-85 years with acute or convalescent COVID-19. Both conserved end residues are part of each CDR3. D genes are given only for firm matches. Only some rows state a clone size, as once, few, many or a class for expanded clones.

CDR3aa	CDR3nt	len	abundance	j_gene	d_gene	v_gene
CASSIIFGTKAF	TGTGCCAGTAGTATAATCTTTGGGACTAAGGCCTTC	12	once	TRBJ2-4	TRBD2	TRBV19
CAISELRTGDTEAFF	TGTGCCATCAGTGAGTTGAGGACGGGGGACACTGAAGCTTTCTTT	15	NA	TRBJ1-1	NA	TRBV10-3
CASSPERLRGAEAFF	TGTGCCAGCAGCCCCGAAAGGCTCCGGGGGGCTGAAGCTTTCTTT	15	NA	TRBJ1-1	NA	TRBV7-3
CASAQGWNTEAFF	TGCGCCAGCGCCCAGGGGTGGAACACTGAAGCTTTCTTT	13	few	TRBJ1-1	NA	TRBV5-1
CSALTGNTIYF	TGCAGTGCCCTTACTGGAAACACCATATATTTT	11	NA	TRBJ1-3	NA	TRBV20-1
CASGLRGEKLFF	TGTGCTAGTGGTTTGAGGGGAGAAAAACTGTTTTTT	12	NA	TRBJ1-4	NA	TRBV12-5
CASSLAWGDGQFF	TGTGCCAGCAGCTTAGCTTGGGGGGATGGGCAGTTCTTC	13	NA	TRBJ2-1	NA	TRBV7-9
CASSQGLGNTIYF	TGTGCCAGCAGCCAGGGCCTCGGAAACACCATATATTTT	13	NA	TRBJ1-3	NA	TRBV4-2
CASSVADRGRDGYTF	TGTGCCAGCAGCGTAGCGGACAGGGGGCGTGATGGCTACACCTTC	15	NA	TRBJ1-2	TRBD1	TRBV9
CASSLVTLFNYGYTF	TGTGCCAGCAGCTTGGTTACTCTCTTTAACTATGGCTACACCTTC	15	NA	TRBJ1-2	NA	TRBV5-6
CASRTTGARIKAAWYGYTF	TGTGCCAGCCGAACGACAGGGGCCAGGATCAAGGCGGCTTGGTATGGCTACACCTTC	19	NA	TRBJ1-2	TRBD1	TRBV27
CASSLTNGYTF	TGTGCCAGTAGTCTGACAAATGGCTACACCTTC	11	NA	TRBJ1-2	NA	TRBV19
CASSSRGTRGAGELFF	TGTGCCAGCAGTTCTCGTGGGACTAGGGGGGCCGGGGAGCTGTTTTTT	16	NA	TRBJ2-2	TRBD2	TRBV2
CASNPGEGARNQPQHF	TGTGCCAGCAACCCAGGTGAGGGGGCCCGCAATCAGCCCCAGCATTTT	16	NA	TRBJ1-5	TRBD1	TRBV6-6
CASRRTATLMNTEAFF	TGTGCCAGCAGACGGACAGCCACTCTTATGAACACTGAAGCTTTCTTT	16	NA	TRBJ1-1	NA	TRBV3-1/TRBV3-2
CASSLDSGGIYGYTF	TGCGCCAGCAGCTTGGATTCGGGGGGGATCTATGGCTACACCTTC	15	NA	TRBJ1-2	NA	TRBV5-1
CASRDSTSPLHF	TGTGCCAGCAGGGACAGCACTTCACCCCTCCACTTT	12	NA	TRBJ1-6	NA	TRBV25-1
CASSEERGYYEQYF	TGCGCCAGCAGTGAGGAGCGGGGATACTACGAGCAGTACTTC	14	once	TRBJ2-7	TRBD2	TRBV10-2
CATSKGLRDSPLHF	TGTGCCACCAGCAAGGGACTGAGAGATTCACCCCTCCACTTT	14	NA	TRBJ1-6	NA	TRBV15
CSVEALDSNEKLFF	TGCAGCGTTGAAGCTCTCGACAGTAATGAAAAACTGTTTTTT	14	NA	TRBJ1-4	NA	TRBV29-1
CATVYDSRYTEAFF	TGTGCCACAGTTTACGACAGCCGTTACACTGAAGCTTTCTTT	14	once	TRBJ1-1	NA	TRBV19
CASSSGGKNTGELFF	TGTGCCAGCAGTAGCGGGGGGAAGAACACCGGGGAGCTGTTTTTT	15	NA	TRBJ2-2	TRBD2	TRBV2
CASSPGQVVGELFF	TGTGCCAGCAGCCCGGGACAGGTGGTCGGGGAGCTGTTTTTT	14	once	TRBJ2-2	TRBD1	TRBV9
CASSYPPQGGSTEAFF	TGTGCCAGCAGTTACCCTCCACAGGGGGGGAGCACTGAAGCTTTCTTT	16	NA	TRBJ1-1	TRBD1	TRBV6-5
CASSHRQRENEKLFF	TGTGCCAGCAGCCACCGACAGCGAGAAAATGAAAAACTGTTTTTT	15	once	TRBJ1-4	NA	TRBV7-9
CASSQSRTGETGELFF	TGTGCCAGCAGCCAGTCAAGGACAGGGGAAACCGGGGAGCTGTTTTTT	16	NA	TRBJ2-2	TRBD1	TRBV3-1/TRBV3-2
CASSLTDRGFTEAFF	TGTGCCAGCAGCCTTACGGACAGGGGGTTCACTGAAGCTTTCTTT	15	NA	TRBJ1-1	TRBD1	TRBV11-2
CASTPRPGLQYNEQFF	TGCGCCAGCACCCCTCGCCCGGGACTACAGTACAATGAGCAGTTCTTC	16	NA	TRBJ2-1	TRBD2	TRBV4-1
CASRTGTEQYF	TGTGCCAGCAGGACAGGGACCGAGCAGTACTTC	11	NA	TRBJ2-7	TRBD1	TRBV6-5
CASSSRRDRGGYGYTF	TGTGCCAGCTCATCGCGACGGGACAGGGGTGGCTATGGCTACACCTTC	16	NA	TRBJ1-2	TRBD1	TRBV18
CASSLGTGLAEAFF	TGTGCCAGCAGCTTAGGGACAGGGCTGGCTGAAGCTTTCTTT	14	NA	TRBJ1-1	TRBD1	TRBV7-9